This T cell receptor beta chain derives from a study of blood T cell repertoires in COVID-19. Germline lookup yields CDR1 MDHEN and CDR2 SYDVKM. The V end was cut by 6 bases, the J end by 8 bases, with 19 bases between. The CDR3 runs to 15 residues. Using immunoSEQ multiplex PCR, the repertoire was profiled, and TCRdb retains in-frame clones only, with some absent. The sample has some 150,000 clones; about nine tenths are singletons. The specimen was peripheral blood. The rearrangement links TRBV28 to TRBJ1-4, with D perhaps TRBD1 (5 bases). The source of this sequence is a woman in her 70s with acute or convalescent COVID-19. The DNA of the CDR3 is TGTGCCAGCAGATCGACCGACAGCGCGTACGAAAAACTGTTTTTT. Residues: CASRSTDSAYEKLFF.